What follows describes a single T cell receptor (beta chain). This entry is derived from a study of regulatory T cells in long-lasting Graves disease. Turning to the study itself: By definition, persistent Graves' disease involved antithyroid drugs for over 5 years alongside positive TSH receptor antibodies.

The CDR3 totals 14 residues. Germline CDR1 is ENHRY and CDR2 is SYGVKD. Trimming left V 0 bases short and J 8 bases short, with 13 bases between. Time point of the sample: persistent/refractory GD, antithyroid drugs over 5 years with positive TRAb. PBMCs were the source of the RNA used for TCR sequencing. Arm-PCR of CDR3 regions and iRepertoire HTBI primers were used to build TCR beta libraries. TCRdb used MiXCR to reprocess the multiplex PCR reads, holding one entry per CDR3 protein. The sample records roughly 450,000 distinct CDR3 sequences, around 24% being singletons. The source material was peripheral blood mononuclear cells (PBMCs), sampled when the disease was refractory, from a patient treated with antithyroid drugs. The origin of this receptor is a female donor with Graves disease. The chain couples TRBV10-3 to TRBJ1-2, with D possibly matching TRBD1 (5 bases). The CDR3 DNA follows: TGTGCCATCAGTGAGTCGACTCGGGGCGACGGCTACACCTTC. This encodes CAISESTRGDGYTF.